These 2 T cell receptor beta chains were all obtained from the same sample, sequenced in a study of T cell responses to AZD1222 COVID-19 vaccine. The method was immunoSEQ multiplex PCR; TCRdb's version includes in-frame clones alone and lacks a portion of them. This sample has about 70,000 clones, with roughly 85% found just once. The source was peripheral blood, collected on day 0 of AZD1222 vaccination. The receptor set was obtained from an adult in good health.

The V call is TRBV23-1, the J call TRBJ2-3; weak D call: TRBD1 (6 bases). TRBV23-1 falls under the ORF class, with uncertain function. V was shortened by 0 bases and J by 6 bases, with 25 bases between the two germline ends. This CDR3 is 19 amino acids long. The chain's CDR3 is CASSQSKFPRQVDGDTQYF. Here the CDR3 DNA reads TGCGCCAGCAGTCAATCGAAGTTTCCGCGACAGGTGGATGGGGATACGCAGTATTTT.

The rearrangement joins TRBV5-1 to TRBJ1-4; 7 nucleotides match TRBD1. The J segment lost 0 bases and the V segment lost 4 bases, leaving 9 bases of the junction unmatched. Germline V gene lookup returns CDR1 SGHRS and CDR2 YFSETQ. The CDR3 spans 17 residues. The CDR3 reads CASSPLGQDATNEKLFF. CDR3 DNA sequence: TGCGCCAGCAGCCCCCTAGGACAGGATGCAACTAATGAAAAACTGTTTTTT.